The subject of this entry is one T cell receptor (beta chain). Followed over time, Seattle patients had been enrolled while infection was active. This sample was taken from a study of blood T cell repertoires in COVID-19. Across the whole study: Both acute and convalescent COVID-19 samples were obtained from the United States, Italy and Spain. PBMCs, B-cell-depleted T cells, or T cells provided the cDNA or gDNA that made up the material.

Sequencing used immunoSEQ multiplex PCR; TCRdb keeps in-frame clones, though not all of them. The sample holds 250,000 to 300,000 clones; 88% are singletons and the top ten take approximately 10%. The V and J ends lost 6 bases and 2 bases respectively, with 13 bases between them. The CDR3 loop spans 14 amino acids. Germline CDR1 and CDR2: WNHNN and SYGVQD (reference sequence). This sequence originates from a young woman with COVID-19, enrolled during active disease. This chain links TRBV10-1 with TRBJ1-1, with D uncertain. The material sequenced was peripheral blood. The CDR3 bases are TGCGCCAGCAGCCGAGCTCAGGTTAACACTGAAGCTTTCTTT. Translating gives CASSRAQVNTEAFF.